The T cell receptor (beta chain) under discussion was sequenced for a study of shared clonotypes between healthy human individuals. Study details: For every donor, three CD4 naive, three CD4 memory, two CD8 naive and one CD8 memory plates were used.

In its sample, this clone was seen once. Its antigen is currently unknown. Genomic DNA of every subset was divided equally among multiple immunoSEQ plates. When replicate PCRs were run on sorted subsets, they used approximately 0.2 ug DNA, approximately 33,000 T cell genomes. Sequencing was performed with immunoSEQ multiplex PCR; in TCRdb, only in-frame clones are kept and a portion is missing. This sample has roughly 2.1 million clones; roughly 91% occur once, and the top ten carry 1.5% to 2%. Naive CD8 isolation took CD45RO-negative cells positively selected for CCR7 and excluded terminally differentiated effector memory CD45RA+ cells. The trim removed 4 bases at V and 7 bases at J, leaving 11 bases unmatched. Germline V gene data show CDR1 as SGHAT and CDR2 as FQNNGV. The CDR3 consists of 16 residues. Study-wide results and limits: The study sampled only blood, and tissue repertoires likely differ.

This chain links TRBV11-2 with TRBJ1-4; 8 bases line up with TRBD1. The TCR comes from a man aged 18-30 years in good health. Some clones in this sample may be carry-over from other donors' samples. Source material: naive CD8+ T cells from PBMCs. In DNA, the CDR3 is TGTGCCAGCAGCTCTAGCCAGGGGGCGCCGGGTGAAAAACTGTTTTTT. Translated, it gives CASSSSQGAPGEKLFF. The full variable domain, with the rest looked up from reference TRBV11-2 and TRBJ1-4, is EAGVAQSPRYKIIEKRQSVAFWCNPISGHATLYWYQQILGQGPKLLIQFQNNGVVDDSQLPKDRFSAERLKGVDSTLKIQPAKLEDSAVYLCASSSSQGAPGEKLFFGSGTQLSVL.